Listed below are T cell receptor beta chains from one sample, sequenced in a study of regulatory T cells in long-lasting Graves disease. TCRdb re-analysed the multiplex PCR reads in MiXCR, keeping a single row per CDR3 protein. Of 500,000 to 700,000 distinct CDR3 sequences in the sample, around 32% were seen once. Sequencing was performed on peripheral blood mononuclear cells (PBMCs), taken when the disease was refractory, from a patient treated with antithyroid drugs. Receptors originate from a female donor with Graves disease. CDR3s include the opening cysteine and the closing phenylalanine or tryptophan.

length	V	J	CDR3
15	TRBV11-2	TRBJ1-3	CASRPDRVAGNTIYF
14	TRBV11-2	TRBJ1-2	CASSLDNRLYGYTF
16	TRBV19	TRBJ2-7	CASSMAGFEDPYEQYF
16	TRBV7-9	TRBJ1-4	CASSLAVGQGGEKLFF
13	TRBV6-5	TRBJ1-6	CASSYFRDSPLHF
14	TRBV5-1	TRBJ2-2	CASRRTGVGGELFF
15	TRBV6-2/TRBV6-3	TRBJ1-1	CASSYSILLNTEAFF
13	TRBV7-3	TRBJ1-1	CASSLEDQTEAFF
14	TRBV10-3	TRBJ2-5	CAISGGTPQETQYF
12	TRBV6-1	TRBJ2-7	CASRKVPYEQYF
13	TRBV2	TRBJ2-3	CASSWGRADTQYF
14	TRBV12-3/TRBV12-4	TRBJ1-1	CASSLVAVNTEAFF
14	TRBV2	TRBJ1-5	CASRKGGRNQPQHF
19	TRBV12-3/TRBV12-4	TRBJ2-7	CASSLVTSYRRRTSYEQYF
16	TRBV5-1	TRBJ1-1	CASSLTADNMNTEAFF
13	TRBV6-1	TRBJ1-6	CASTGTGNSPLHF
18	TRBV13	TRBJ1-2	CASSLVGVGQGNFYGYTF
16	TRBV20-1	TRBJ2-7	CSAPPISGSSSYEQYF
13	TRBV24-1	TRBJ1-2	CATSDELGYGYTF
17	TRBV2	TRBJ1-4	CASSEAGWGRGNEKLFF
16	TRBV6-1	TRBJ1-2	CASRPYETASNYGYTF
17	TRBV6-1	TRBJ1-1	CASSSTGTGGDWTEAFF
16	TRBV12-5	TRBJ1-1	CASGLPPGQLNTEAFF
12	TRBV18	TRBJ2-7	CASSPIEREQYF
17	TRBV5-5	TRBJ1-1	CASSFQHPGPVGTEAFF
11	TRBV28	TRBJ1-2	CATRQDGGYTF
14	TRBV30	TRBJ1-2	CAWRVGARGSIYTF
14	TRBV6-2/TRBV6-3	TRBJ1-1	CASSYSRVNTEAFF
17	TRBV25-1	TRBJ1-2	CASSGGGPPATNYGYTF
11	TRBV12-3/TRBV12-4	TRBJ1-1	CASGGEAEAFF
13	TRBV20-1	TRBJ1-1	CSADGQLNTEAFF
16	TRBV5-6	TRBJ1-2	CASSIRTGEANYGYTF
15	TRBV7-2	TRBJ1-4	CASSLWQGTNEKLFF
12	TRBV20-1	TRBJ2-5	CSASWGRETQYF
16	TRBV10-3	TRBJ1-2	CAIRGTGGAITGGYTF
15	TRBV20-1	TRBJ2-5	CSAGRLAGPQETQYF
14	TRBV6-2/TRBV6-3	TRBJ2-2	CASSYHPNTGELFF
13	TRBV20-1	TRBJ2-7	CSARLGETYEQYF
15	TRBV6-2/TRBV6-3	TRBJ1-2	CASSYSGEINYGYTF
14	TRBV19	TRBJ2-2	CASSIARATGELFF
17	TRBV20-1	TRBJ1-5	CSASRGTGTPSNQPQHF
14	TRBV29-1	TRBJ1-1	CSASRGQVDTEAFF
16	TRBV14	TRBJ2-7	CASSQGDATASYEQYF
15	TRBV6-4	TRBJ1-5	CASSGLDRTYQPQHF
13	TRBV19	TRBJ1-2	CASSNQGNYGYTF
14	TRBV7-2	TRBJ2-7	CASSLSPGGYEQYF
12	TRBV5-4	TRBJ1-2	CASSLRQGTYTF
14	TRBV12-3/TRBV12-4	TRBJ1-1	CASTGQGAITEAFF
14	TRBV6-4	TRBJ1-4	CASSPGQGPGKLFF